The TCR beta chain under discussion was sequenced for a study of sequential checkpoint blockade in melanoma. About the study: First-line arms were nivolumab then ipilimumab, or the reverse, randomized 1:1. Each arm's sequence ended with maintenance nivolumab.

From germline, CDR1 is SGDLS and CDR2 YYNGEE. This CDR3 is 14 amino acids long. Deletions cut 2 bases from V and 7 bases from J, with 16 bases between. Profiled with immunoSEQ multiplex PCR; TCRdb holds only in-frame clones, not every one. The table records more than 9,500 clones, 70% to 75% of them present only once. Treatment indicated: randomized to nivolumab then ipilimumab (arm A) or the reverse (arm B). DNA-damaging chemotherapy had not been given to any patient beforehand. PBMC sorting kept live CD3+CD8+ cells without CD19 or CD56. The chain combines TRBV9 with TRBJ2-7; D perhaps matches TRBD1 (5 bases). This receptor was taken from a human donor with melanoma. Sample: CD8+ T cells sorted from blood (inferred from file names), taken from a patient given nivolumab and ipilimumab in sequence. The CDR3 reads CASSVSGKEDEQYF. The CDR3 bases are TGTGCCAGCAGCGTCTCAGGGAAAGAGGATGAGCAGTACTTC.